The 11 T cell receptor beta chains in this list originate from one sample, sequenced in a study of shared clonotypes between healthy human individuals (dated by TCRdb to about 2020). CD8 naive samples were CD45RO-negative cells positively selected for CCR7, giving a CD45RA+CCR7+ population that excluded TemRA cells. Library prep was done by the immunoSEQ multiplex PCR assay. TCRdb mirrors the immuneACCESS table, restricted to in-frame sequences. Some clones are absent from its copies; in checked studies, under half trace to an unresolved V gene, and the reason for the others is unknown. Here the sample has hundreds of thousands of clones; 90% to 95% occur a single time. Over 0.095% of the sample goes to the ten largest clones. The sequencing input was naive CD8+ T cells sorted from blood. Per the publication, the cell subset or site label means: CD45RA+CCR7+. All receptors come from a woman in her thirties in good health.

The V call is TRBV7-6, the J call TRBJ2-5, with TRBD1 matching 7 bases. The J call could be wrong; TRBJ2-7 is a better fit for the DNA end. The CDR3 spans 13 residues. Germline V CDR1 and CDR2: SGHVS, FNYEAQ. Written as DNA, the CDR3 is TGTGCCAGCAGCTCAGGGGGATCCTACGAGCAGTACTTC. It encodes CASSSGGSYEQYF.

The chain joins TRBV27 to TRBJ2-5; either TRBD1 or TRBD2 may supply D (5 bases each). In germline, CDR1 is MNHEY, CDR2 SMNVEV (reference sequence). V was shortened by 5 bases and J by 0 bases, with 16 bases between the two germline ends. The CDR3 length is 16 residues. CDR3 DNA sequence: TGTGCCAGCAGTCCCACGGGACCAAGGTACCAAGAGACCCAGTACTTC. Translation: CASSPTGPRYQETQYF.

This chain connects TRBV9 to TRBJ2-3; 14 nucleotides agree with TRBD2. The CDR3 extends over 16 amino acids. In germline, CDR1 is SGDLS, CDR2 YYNGEE. V trimming: 3 bases; J trimming: 4 bases; junction bases outside the gene matches: 4. The CDR3 nucleotides read TGTGCCAGCAGCGGGGGACTAGCGGGAGTATCAGATACGCAGTATTTT. It specifies CASSGGLAGVSDTQYF.

V usage is TRBV11-2 and J usage is TRBJ2-3, with D possibly being TRBD2 (6 bases). CDR1 SGHAT and CDR2 FQNNGV come from the germline V gene. V was shortened by 1 base and J by 1 base, with 9 bases between the two germline ends. This CDR3 region has 15 residues. The CDR3 loop is CASSLGDFRTDTQYF. The CDR3, as DNA: TGTGCCAGCAGCTTAGGGGACTTTCGCACAGATACGCAGTATTTT.

V gene TRBV6-5 combines with J gene TRBJ2-7; a weak D match, TRBD2 (5 bases). The CDR3 is 15 amino acids. Looked up from germline, CDR1 is MNHEY and CDR2 is SVGAGI. Trimming left V 2 bases short and J 0 bases short, with 11 bases between. CDR3 in DNA: TGTGCCAGCAGTTACGTCTCGGGAAGCTCCTACGAGCAGTACTTC. Residues: CASSYVSGSSYEQYF.

This CDR3 reads CASSVEGGYNEQFF. The CDR3 coding sequence is TGTGCCAGCAGCGTAGAGGGGGGCTACAATGAGCAGTTCTTC. V and J are TRBV9 and TRBJ2-1, with D perhaps matching TRBD1 or TRBD2 (6 bases each). This CDR3 is built from 14 residues. The V end lost 0 bases, the J end lost 3 bases, and 7 bases lay between the germline ends. Germline CDR1 reads SGDLS; CDR2 reads YYNGEE.

The chain couples TRBV2 to TRBJ2-7, with 7 bases identical to TRBD2. The CDR3 has 17 residues. Germline values: CDR1 SNHLY, CDR2 FYNNEI. J lost 3 bases, V lost 3 bases, and 14 bases had no gene match. CDR3 DNA: TGTGCCAGCAGTGAGGCTAGCGGTTATATGGGGGGCTACGAGCAGTACTTC. Protein: CASSEASGYMGGYEQYF.

The V and J genes are TRBV28 and TRBJ2-7; the D is unclear. The germline V and J ends were trimmed by 4 bases and 9 bases, with 34 bases remaining between them. The CDR3 covers 19 residues. The germline V gene encodes CDR1 MDHEN and CDR2 SYDVKM. The CDR3 loop is CASSSGRILGPDTAFGQYF. CDR3 coding DNA: TGTGCCAGCAGTTCAGGAAGGATACTGGGCCCCGACACGGCTTTCGGGCAGTACTTC.

The chain carries TRBV9 and TRBJ2-1; either TRBD1 or TRBD2 may supply D (5 bases each). Trimming shortened V by 4 bases and J by 8 bases, and 13 bases separated the two germline ends. Germline CDR1 and CDR2: SGDLS and YYNGEE. The CDR3 runs 13 residues. The CDR3 here is CASSSRGPDEQFF. The CDR3 nucleotides are TGTGCCAGCAGCAGCCGGGGCCCGGATGAGCAGTTCTTC.

The chain couples TRBV9 to TRBJ2-3, with 7 bases fitting TRBD2. The CDR3 sequence is 15 residues long. Germline-derived CDR1 and CDR2 are SGDLS and YYNGEE. With V trimmed by 3 bases and J by 6 bases, 10 bases remained unmatched. CDR3 loop: CASSESGTQYDTQYF. CDR3 coding DNA: TGTGCCAGCAGCGAAAGCGGGACTCAGTACGATACGCAGTATTTT.

V usage is TRBV5-4 and J usage is TRBJ2-1; D uncertain. Germline V CDR1 and CDR2: SGHNT, YYREEE (reference sequence). V was cut by 2 bases and J by 7 bases, with 13 bases left in between. The CDR3 loop spans 14 amino acids. The DNA for the CDR3 is TGTGCCAGCAGCTTTGGGGTACTTCCTAATGAGCAGTTCTTC. Its translation is CASSFGVLPNEQFF.